The present TCR beta chain was sequenced within a study of blood T cell repertoires in COVID-19. Per the authors' pipeline: The authors estimated nucleated cell counts from reference gene primer amplification. TCRdb's table, derived via immunoSEQ multiplex PCR, lists solely in-frame clones and lacks some. For V, J and clone size, that table is used; D and trimming come from the DNA. The repertoire holds 250,000 to 300,000 clones, with about 86% as singletons. V was pared by 5 bases and J by 2 bases, with 5 bases of the junction left unmatched. The CDR3 is made up of 14 amino acids. Germline CDR1 reads SNHLY; CDR2 reads FYNNEI.

This TCR derives from a woman aged 60-70 years with active or convalescent COVID-19. Material: peripheral blood. The chain uses TRBV2 and TRBJ1-1, with 7 bases identical to TRBD1. The CDR3 region has the DNA TGTGCCAGCAGTATTGACAGGGCAAACACTGAAGCTTTCTTT. This sequence encodes CASSIDRANTEAFF. The full variable domain, with the rest looked up from reference TRBV2 and TRBJ1-1, is EPEVTQTPSHQVTQMGQEVILRCVPISNHLYFYWYRQILGQKVEFLVSFYNNEISEKSEIFDDQFSVERPDGSNFTLKIRSTKLEDSAMYFCASSIDRANTEAFFGQGTRLTVV.